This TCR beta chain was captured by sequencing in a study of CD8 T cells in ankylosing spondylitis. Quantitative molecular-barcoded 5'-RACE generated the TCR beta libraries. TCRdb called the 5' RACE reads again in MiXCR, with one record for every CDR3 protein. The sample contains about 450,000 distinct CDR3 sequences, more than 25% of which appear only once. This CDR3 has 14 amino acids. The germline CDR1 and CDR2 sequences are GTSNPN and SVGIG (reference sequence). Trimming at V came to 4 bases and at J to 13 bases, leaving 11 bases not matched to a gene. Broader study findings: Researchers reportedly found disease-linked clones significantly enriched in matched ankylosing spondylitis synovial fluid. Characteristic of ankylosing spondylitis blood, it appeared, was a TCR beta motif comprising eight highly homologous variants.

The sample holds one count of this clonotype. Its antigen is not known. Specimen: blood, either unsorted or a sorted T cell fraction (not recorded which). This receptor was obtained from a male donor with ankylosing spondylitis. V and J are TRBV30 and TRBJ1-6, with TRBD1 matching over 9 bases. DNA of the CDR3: TGTGCCTGGATACCGGGACAGGGTCTCCAGCCCCTCCACTTT. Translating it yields CAWIPGQGLQPLHF.